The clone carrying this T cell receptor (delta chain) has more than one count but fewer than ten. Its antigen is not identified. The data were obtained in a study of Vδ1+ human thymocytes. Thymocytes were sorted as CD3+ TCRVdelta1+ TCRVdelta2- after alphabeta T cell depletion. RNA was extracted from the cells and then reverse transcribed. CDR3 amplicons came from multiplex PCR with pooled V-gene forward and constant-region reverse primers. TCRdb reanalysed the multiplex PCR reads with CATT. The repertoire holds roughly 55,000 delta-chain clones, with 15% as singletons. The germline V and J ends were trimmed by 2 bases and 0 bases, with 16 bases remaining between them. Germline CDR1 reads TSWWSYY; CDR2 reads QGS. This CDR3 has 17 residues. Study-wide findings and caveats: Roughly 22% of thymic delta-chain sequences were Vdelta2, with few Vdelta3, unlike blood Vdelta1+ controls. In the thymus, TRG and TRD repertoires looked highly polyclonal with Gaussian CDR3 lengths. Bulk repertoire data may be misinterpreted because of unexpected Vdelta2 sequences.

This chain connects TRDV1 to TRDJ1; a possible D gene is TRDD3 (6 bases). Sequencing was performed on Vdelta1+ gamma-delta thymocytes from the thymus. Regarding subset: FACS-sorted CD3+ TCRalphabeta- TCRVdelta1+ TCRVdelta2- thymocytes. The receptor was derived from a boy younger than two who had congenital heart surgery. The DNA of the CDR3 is TGTGCTCTTGGGGAAATCGACGTTGGGGGTCACACCGATAAACTCATCTTT. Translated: CALGEIDVGGHTDKLIF.